The 26 T cell receptor beta chains below were found in one sample sequenced in a study of blood T cells in healthy people across ages. A sample-barcoded 5' primer and a J-beta primer mix were used in a second PCR of about 7 to 12 cycles. From the 5' RACE reads, TCRdb called clonotypes with MiXCR, one entry per CDR3 protein. The sample has nearly 800,000 distinct CDR3 sequences; approximately 53% are singletons. Sequencing was performed on blood. The receptor source for this set is a middle-aged man in good health.

This clonotype was detected only once. The V gene is TRBV7-2, the J gene TRBJ2-7; weak D call: TRBD1 (6 bases). This CDR3 contains 15 residues. Trimming left V 3 bases short and J 0 bases short, with 12 bases between. CDR1 and CDR2 from the germline V gene are SGHTA and FQGNSA. The DNA for the CDR3 is TGTGCCAGCAGCTTTAGGGGGTCGGACTCCTACGAGCAGTACTTC. Its protein product is CASSFRGSDSYEQYF.

A few counts support this clonotype. The V call is TRBV7-3, the J call TRBJ1-5; 7 bases match TRBD1. CDR1 and CDR2 from the germline V gene are SGHTA and FQGTGA. V shed 4 bases, J shed 6 bases, and the junction held 3 bases outside the gene matches. The CDR3 is made up of 13 amino acids. The CDR3 loop is CASSSTGTQPQHF. The CDR3 nucleotides read TGTGCCAGCAGCTCGACAGGGACTCAGCCCCAGCATTTT.

V and J are TRBV20-1 and TRBJ1-2, with 7 bases that match TRBD1. V lost 5 bases to trimming and J lost 5 bases; unmatched junction nucleotides: 11. The CDR3 is 14 residues long. The germline V gene has CDR1 DFQATT and CDR2 SNEGSKA (reference sequence). The CDR3 loop is CSAGQASAGYGYTF. For the CDR3, the DNA is TGCAGTGCTGGACAGGCGTCCGCCGGGTATGGCTACACCTTC.

The J gene is TRBJ1-5, the V gene TRBV2, with a weak D call TRBD1 (5 bases). Trimming pared 8 bases from V and 3 bases from J, leaving 11 bases between. Germline V lookup: CDR1 SNHLY, CDR2 FYNNEI. The CDR3 has 13 amino acids. In DNA form, the CDR3 reads TGTGCCAGCCGAGCAGGGCCCAATCAGCCCCAGCATTTT. It encodes CASRAGPNQPQHF.

The chain links TRBV2 to TRBJ2-5; 9 bases fit TRBD2. The CDR3 contains 14 residues. V lost 4 bases to trimming and J lost 11 bases; unmatched junction nucleotides: 11. Germline CDR1 SNHLY, CDR2 FYNNEI. CDR3 sequence: CASSAAGGPGEQYF. DNA of the CDR3: TGTGCCAGCAGTGCGGCGGGAGGGCCCGGGGAGCAGTACTTC.

V and J are TRBV29-1 and TRBJ2-2, with 9 bases identical to TRBD1. V lost 6 bases and J lost 5; bases outside the gene matches: 13. The CDR3 extends over 16 amino acids. In germline, CDR1 is SQVTM, CDR2 ANQGSEA. CDR3 nucleotides: TGCAGCGTGTCTGGACCGGGACAGGGCAATACCGGGGAGCTGTTTTTT. This codes for CSVSGPGQGNTGELFF.

This clonotype was observed a handful of times. The CDR3, as DNA: TGTGCCAGCAGTGAGAACCAGAGGGTTCCGATTAAGCAAGAGACCCAGTACTTC. Encoded protein: CASSENQRVPIKQETQYF. The rearrangement joins TRBV6-1 to TRBJ2-5, with D possibly matching TRBD2 (5 bases). Germline V lookup: CDR1 MNHNS, CDR2 SASEGT. Trimming cost V 3 bases and J 2 bases, with 22 bases left between them. The CDR3 runs to 18 residues.

CDR3 in amino acids: CSVVMGYGANVLTF. CDR3 in DNA: TGCAGCGTTGTAATGGGGTACGGGGCCAACGTCCTGACTTTC. This chain connects TRBV29-1 to TRBJ2-6; D is unresolved. V was trimmed by 4 bases and J by 4 bases, leaving 11 bases between them. Germline V CDR1 and CDR2: SQVTM, ANQGSEA. This CDR3 is 14 amino acids long.

The chain links TRBV27 to TRBJ2-1, with 12 bases lining up with TRBD2. The germline V gene has CDR1 MNHEY and CDR2 SMNVEV (reference sequence). This CDR3 has 14 residues. J lost 10 bases, V lost 5 bases, and 6 bases had no gene match. CDR3 loop: CASSLGTSGLEQFF. CDR3 bases: TGTGCCAGCAGTCTCGGGACTAGCGGGCTGGAGCAGTTCTTC.

CDR3 in DNA: TGTGCCAGCACCATACCGGGGGACGTTCAAGAGACCCAGTACTTC. Its translation: CASTIPGDVQETQYF. The chain employs TRBV7-2 and TRBJ2-5, with D tentatively TRBD2 (6 bases). CDR3 length equals 15 residues. Germline-derived CDR1 and CDR2 are SGHTA and FQGNSA. The germline V and J ends were trimmed by 7 bases and 2 bases, with 17 bases remaining between them.

The chain is built from TRBV6-6 and TRBJ2-1; 13 bases fit TRBD2. Per the germline V gene, CDR1 is MNHNY and CDR2 is SVGAGI (reference sequence). Germline trimming cut 5 bases from V and 7 bases from J; bases unmatched to any gene: 8. The CDR3 has 16 residues. The CDR3 spells CASSPLLTSGGNEQFF. The CDR3, as DNA: TGTGCCAGCAGTCCCCTACTGACTAGCGGGGGGAATGAGCAGTTCTTC.

This clonotype was seen more than once but under ten times. The chain carries TRBV28 and TRBJ1-2; D gene uncertain. CDR3 length equals 13 residues. The germline gives CDR1 MDHEN, CDR2 SYDVKM. V was pared by 9 bases and J by 8 bases, with 19 bases between. CDR3 sequence reads: CASRSRPLGGYTF. CDR3 coding DNA: TGTGCCAGTAGGTCCAGGCCTCTCGGGGGCTACACCTTC.

This clonotype was found a few times. The chain is built from TRBV7-2 and TRBJ2-1, with D perhaps assigned TRBD1 or TRBD2 (5 bases each). V was clipped by 0 bases and J by 6 bases, with 18 bases between them. Germline CDR1 and CDR2: SGHTA and FQGNSA. The CDR3 covers 17 residues. The CDR3 reads CASSLAGDRDGTNEQFF. Written as DNA, the CDR3 is TGTGCCAGCAGCTTAGCCGGTGACCGGGACGGAACCAATGAGCAGTTCTTC.

In DNA, the CDR3 is TGTGCCAGCAGCTTACTGGGGACCGGCTATGGCTACACCTTC. This gives the protein CASSLLGTGYGYTF. The rearrangement links TRBV7-2 to TRBJ1-2; TRBD1 is a possible D gene (5 bases). Germline assignment: CDR1 SGHTA and CDR2 FQGNSA. V lost 2 bases to trimming and J lost 4 bases, with 11 bases between them. The CDR3 runs 14 residues.

In this sample, this clonotype turned up a few times. This rearrangement joins TRBV7-2 to TRBJ1-2; TRBD1 matches at 7 bases. V lost 4 bases to trimming and J lost 5 bases; unmatched junction nucleotides: 7. Germline loops: CDR1 SGHTA, CDR2 FQGNSA. The CDR3 is 14 residues long. The CDR3 region is CASSSPGTEYGYTF. The CDR3 DNA follows: TGTGCCAGCAGCTCCCCCGGGACAGAGTATGGCTACACCTTC. Using reference TRBV7-2 and TRBJ1-2 for the parts outside the CDR3, the full variable domain is GAGVSQSPSNKVTEKGKDVELRCDPISGHTALYWYRQSLGQGLEFLIYFQGNSAPDKSGLPSDRFSAERTGGSVSTLTIQRTQQEDSAVYLCASSSPGTEYGYTFGSGTRLTVV.

The chain recombines TRBV29-1 with TRBJ2-1; 9 nucleotides agree with TRBD2. V shed 3 bases and J 7 bases; nucleotides not matched to a gene: 7. This CDR3 spans 14 amino acids. Germline CDR1 and CDR2: SQVTM and ANQGSEA. The CDR3 DNA is TGCAGCGTTGAGAAGCGGGGGGCTGGGAATGAGCAGTTCTTC. The encoded protein is CSVEKRGAGNEQFF.

The chain joins TRBV7-8 to TRBJ2-1, with a possible D match to TRBD2 (6 bases). This CDR3 is built from 17 residues. Trimming left V 5 bases short and J 5 bases short, with 22 bases between. Germline CDR1 SGHVS, CDR2 FQNEAQ. CDR3 amino acids: CASSPAALANVDNEQFF. As DNA, the CDR3 is TGTGCCAGCAGCCCAGCAGCGCTAGCGAATGTTGACAATGAGCAGTTCTTC.

The chain uses TRBV13 and TRBJ2-1; tentatively, D is TRBD1 (5 bases). This CDR3 contains 17 residues. CDR1 and CDR2 (germline): PRHDT, FYEKMQ (reference sequence). V shed 0 bases and J shed 4 bases, with 16 bases lying between them. This CDR3 reads CASSLGGPSTLYNEQFF. The CDR3 DNA is TGTGCCAGCAGCTTAGGGGGGCCCTCCACTTTATACAATGAGCAGTTCTTC.

This clonotype has only a few counts. V gene TRBV6-6 combines with J gene TRBJ2-7; a possible D gene is TRBD1 (6 bases). The CDR3 sequence is 16 residues long. Germline V CDR1 and CDR2: MNHNY, SVGAGI (reference sequence). V dropped 0 bases and J dropped 6 bases, with 18 bases sitting between them. CDR3 protein: CASSYSLDSQVPEQYF. In DNA, the CDR3 is TGTGCCAGCAGTTACTCGTTGGACAGCCAGGTTCCCGAGCAGTACTTC.

This chain joins TRBV28 and TRBJ2-7; TRBD1 is a possible D gene (6 bases). Trimming cost V 6 bases and J 0 bases, with 18 bases left between them. CDR1 is MDHEN, CDR2 SYDVKM, per germline. The CDR3 has 16 amino acids. CDR3 DNA sequence: TGTGCCAGCAGCAACACCCAGGGGTCCCTCTCCTACGAGCAGTACTTC. Encoded protein: CASSNTQGSLSYEQYF.

V is TRBV21-1 and J is TRBJ2-7. TRBV21-1 is assigned pseudogene status. This CDR3 comprises 14 residues. The CDR3 region is CASSKVNCSYEQYF. The CDR3 nucleotides read TGTGCCAGCAGCAAAGTTAACTGCTCCTACGAGCAGTACTTC.

V and J are TRBV2 and TRBJ2-2, with unresolved D. The CDR3 has 18 amino acids. Germline-derived CDR1 and CDR2 are SNHLY and FYNNEI. The germline V and J ends were trimmed by 0 bases and 0 bases, with 14 bases remaining between them. In DNA form, the CDR3 reads TGTGCCAGCAGTGAAGCCACGCGGATGAGTACGAACACCGGGGAGCTGTTTTTT. This gives the protein CASSEATRMSTNTGELFF.

This clonotype has only a few counts. The chain uses TRBV14 and TRBJ1-1; TRBD1 is a possible D gene (5 bases). Trimming shortened V by 4 bases and J by 1 base, and 16 bases separated the two germline ends. Germline V gives CDR1 SGHDN, CDR2 FVKESK. This CDR3 spans 16 amino acids. CDR3 DNA: TGTGCCAGCAGCCGTTACATACAGGTACAGAACACTGAAGCTTTCTTT. It encodes CASSRYIQVQNTEAFF. Full variable domain (missing parts from reference TRBV14 and TRBJ1-1): EAGVTQFPSHSVIEKGQTVTLRCDPISGHDNLYWYRRVMGKEIKFLLHFVKESKQDESGMPNNRFLAERTGGTYSTLKVQPAELEDSGVYFCASSRYIQVQNTEAFFGQGTRLTVV.

The chain joins TRBV20-1 to TRBJ2-7; 8 positions agree with TRBD2. This CDR3 is 17 amino acids long. Germline values: CDR1 DFQATT, CDR2 SNEGSKA (reference sequence). Trimming cost V 1 base and J 2 bases; bases outside gene matches: 13. The CDR3 coding sequence is TGCAGTGCTAGAGCTACACCCGTGCGGGGGGCAGCCTACGAGCAGTACTTC. The encoded protein is CSARATPVRGAAYEQYF.

As concerns this clonotype: Possible read error: a much larger clone is one base away. This sequence joins TRBV20-1 and TRBJ2-3; perhaps TRBD2 as D (6 bases). The CDR3 runs to 15 residues. Germline loops: CDR1 DFQATT, CDR2 SNEGSKA (reference sequence). The CDR3 DNA follows: TGCAGTGCTACCCCACGCGGGGTTTACACAGATGCGCAGTATTTT. Residues: CSATPRGVYTDAQYF.

V is TRBV5-6 and J is TRBJ2-1; 7 nucleotides line up with TRBD1. V lost 0 bases, J lost 6 bases, and 12 bases stayed unmatched. CDR3 length: 17 amino acids. The germline V gene encodes CDR1 SGHDT and CDR2 YYEEEE. The CDR3 bases are TGTGCCAGCAGCTTGGTGTTTGAATGGACAGGCGGCAATGAGCAGTTCTTC. The encoded protein is CASSLVFEWTGGNEQFF.